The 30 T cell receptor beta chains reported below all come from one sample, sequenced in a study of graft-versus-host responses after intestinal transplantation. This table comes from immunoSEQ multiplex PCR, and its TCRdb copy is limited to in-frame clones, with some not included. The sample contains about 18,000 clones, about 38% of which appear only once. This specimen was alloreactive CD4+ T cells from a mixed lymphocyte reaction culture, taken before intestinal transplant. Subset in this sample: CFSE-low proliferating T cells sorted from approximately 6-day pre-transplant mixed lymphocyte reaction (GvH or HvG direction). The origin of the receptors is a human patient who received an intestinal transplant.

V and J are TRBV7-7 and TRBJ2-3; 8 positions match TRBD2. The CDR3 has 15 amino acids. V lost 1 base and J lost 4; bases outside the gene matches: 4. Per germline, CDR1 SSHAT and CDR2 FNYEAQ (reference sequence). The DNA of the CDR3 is TGTGCCAGCAGCTTAGTCGGGGGGGCACCAGATACGCAGTATTTT. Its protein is CASSLVGGAPDTQYF.

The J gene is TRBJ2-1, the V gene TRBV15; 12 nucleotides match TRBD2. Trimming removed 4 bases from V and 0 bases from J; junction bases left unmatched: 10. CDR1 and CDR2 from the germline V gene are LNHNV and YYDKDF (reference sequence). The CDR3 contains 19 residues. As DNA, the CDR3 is TGTGCCACCAGCATCAGACTAGCGGGGGTCCCGAGCTCCTACAATGAGCAGTTCTTC. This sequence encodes CATSIRLAGVPSSYNEQFF. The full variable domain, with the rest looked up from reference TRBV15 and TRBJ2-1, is DAMVIQNPRYQVTQFGKPVTLSCSQTLNHNVMYWYQQKSSQAPKLLFHYYDKDFNNEADTPDNFQSRRPNTSFCFLDIRSPGLGDTAMYLCATSIRLAGVPSSYNEQFFGPGTRLTVL.

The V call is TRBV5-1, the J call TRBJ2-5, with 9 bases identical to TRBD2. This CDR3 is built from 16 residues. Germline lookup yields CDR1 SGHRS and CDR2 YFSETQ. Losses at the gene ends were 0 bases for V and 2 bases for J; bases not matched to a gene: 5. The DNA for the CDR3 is TGCGCCAGCAGCTTGGGCAGCGGGGGGACGCAAGAGACCCAGTACTTC. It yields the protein CASSLGSGGTQETQYF.

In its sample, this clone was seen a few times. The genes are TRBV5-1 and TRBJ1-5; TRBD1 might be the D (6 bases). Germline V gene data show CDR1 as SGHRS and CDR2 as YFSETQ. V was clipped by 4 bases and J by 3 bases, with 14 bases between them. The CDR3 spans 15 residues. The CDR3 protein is CASSQEQGPNQPQHF. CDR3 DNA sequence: TGCGCCAGCAGCCAAGAACAGGGCCCCAATCAGCCCCAGCATTTT.

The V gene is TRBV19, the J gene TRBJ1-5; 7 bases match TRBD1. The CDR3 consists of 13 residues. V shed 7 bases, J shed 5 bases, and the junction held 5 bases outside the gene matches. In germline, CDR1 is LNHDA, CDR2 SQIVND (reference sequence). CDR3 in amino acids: CASTPGGDQPQHF. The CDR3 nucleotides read TGTGCCAGTACCCCAGGGGGGGATCAGCCCCAGCATTTT.

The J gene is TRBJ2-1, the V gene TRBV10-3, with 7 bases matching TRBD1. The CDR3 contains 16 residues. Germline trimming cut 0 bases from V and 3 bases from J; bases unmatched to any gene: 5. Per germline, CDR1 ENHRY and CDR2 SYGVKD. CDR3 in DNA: TGTGCCATCAGTGAGTCTAGACAGGGAAGCTACAATGAGCAGTTCTTC. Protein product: CAISESRQGSYNEQFF.

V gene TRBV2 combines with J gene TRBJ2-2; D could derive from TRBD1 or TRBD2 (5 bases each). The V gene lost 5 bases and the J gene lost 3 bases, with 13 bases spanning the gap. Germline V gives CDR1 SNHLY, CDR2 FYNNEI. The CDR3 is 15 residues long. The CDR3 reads CASSRDGTYTGELFF. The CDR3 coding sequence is TGTGCCAGCAGTAGGGACGGAACTTACACCGGGGAGCTGTTTTTT.

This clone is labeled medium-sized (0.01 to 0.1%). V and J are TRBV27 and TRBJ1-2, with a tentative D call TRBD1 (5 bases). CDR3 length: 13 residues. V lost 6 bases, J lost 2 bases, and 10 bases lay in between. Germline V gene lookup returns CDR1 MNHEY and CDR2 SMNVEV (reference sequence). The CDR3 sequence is CASREDTNYGYTF. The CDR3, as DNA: TGTGCCAGCAGGGAGGACACGAACTATGGCTACACCTTC.

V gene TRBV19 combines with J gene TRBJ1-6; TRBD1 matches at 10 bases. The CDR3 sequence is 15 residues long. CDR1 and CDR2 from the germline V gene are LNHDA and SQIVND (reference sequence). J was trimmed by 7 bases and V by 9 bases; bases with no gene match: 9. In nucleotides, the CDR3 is TGTGCCAGCCGGATATGGACAGGGGGAAATTCACCCCTCCACTTT. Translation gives CASRIWTGGNSPLHF.

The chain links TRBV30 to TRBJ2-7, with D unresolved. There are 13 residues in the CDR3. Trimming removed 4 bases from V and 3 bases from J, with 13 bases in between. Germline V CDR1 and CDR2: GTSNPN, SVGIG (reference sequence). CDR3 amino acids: CAWTSGWGYEQYF. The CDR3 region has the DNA TGTGCCTGGACTAGTGGTTGGGGCTACGAGCAGTACTTC. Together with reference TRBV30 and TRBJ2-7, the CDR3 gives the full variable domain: SQTIHQWPATLVQPVGSPLSLECTVEGTSNPNLYWYRQAAGRGLQLLFYSVGIGQISSEVPQNLSASRPQDRQFILSSKKLLLSDSGFYLCAWTSGWGYEQYFGPGTRLTVT.

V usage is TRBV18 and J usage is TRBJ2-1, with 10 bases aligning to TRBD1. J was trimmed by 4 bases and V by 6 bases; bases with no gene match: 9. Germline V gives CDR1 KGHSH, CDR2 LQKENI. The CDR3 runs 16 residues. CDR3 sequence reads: CASSPSRDRGYNEQFF. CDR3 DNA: TGTGCCAGCTCTCCCTCCCGGGACAGGGGATACAATGAGCAGTTCTTC.

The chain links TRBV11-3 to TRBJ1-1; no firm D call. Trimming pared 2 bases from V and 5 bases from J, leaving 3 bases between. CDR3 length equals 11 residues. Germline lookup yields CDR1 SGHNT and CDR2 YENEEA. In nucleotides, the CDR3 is TGTGCCAGCAGCTTAATGACTGAAGCTTTCTTT. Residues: CASSLMTEAFF.

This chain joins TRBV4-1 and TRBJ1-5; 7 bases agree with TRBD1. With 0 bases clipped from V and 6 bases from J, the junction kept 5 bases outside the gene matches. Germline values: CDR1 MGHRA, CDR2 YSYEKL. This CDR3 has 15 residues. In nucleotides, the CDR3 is TGCGCCAGCAGCCAAGATTCCCAGGGGGGTCAGCCCCAGCATTTT. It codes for CASSQDSQGGQPQHF.

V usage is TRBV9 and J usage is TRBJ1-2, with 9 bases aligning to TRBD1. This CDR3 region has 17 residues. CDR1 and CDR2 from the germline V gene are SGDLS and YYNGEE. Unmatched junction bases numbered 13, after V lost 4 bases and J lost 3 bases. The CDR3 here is CASSPHPTTGGDYGYTF. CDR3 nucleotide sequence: TGTGCCAGCAGCCCACACCCAACCACAGGGGGCGACTATGGCTACACCTTC.

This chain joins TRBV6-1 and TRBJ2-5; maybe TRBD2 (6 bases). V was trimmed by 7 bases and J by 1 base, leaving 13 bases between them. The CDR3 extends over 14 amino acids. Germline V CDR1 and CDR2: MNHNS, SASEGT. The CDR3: CASNRPGVQETQYF. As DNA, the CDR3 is TGTGCCAGCAATCGTCCGGGGGTCCAAGAGACCCAGTACTTC.

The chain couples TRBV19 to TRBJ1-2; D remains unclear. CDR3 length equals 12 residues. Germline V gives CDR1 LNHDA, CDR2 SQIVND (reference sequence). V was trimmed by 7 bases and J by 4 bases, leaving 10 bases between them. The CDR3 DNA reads TGTGCCAGTACAACAGATACCTATGGCTACACCTTC. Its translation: CASTTDTYGYTF.

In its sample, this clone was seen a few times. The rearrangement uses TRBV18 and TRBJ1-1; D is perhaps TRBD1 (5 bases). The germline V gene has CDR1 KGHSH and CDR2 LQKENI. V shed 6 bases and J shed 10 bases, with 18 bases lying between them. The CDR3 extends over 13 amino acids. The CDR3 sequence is CASSPREGIRAFF. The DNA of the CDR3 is TGTGCCAGCTCGCCGCGTGAGGGGATCCGAGCTTTCTTT.

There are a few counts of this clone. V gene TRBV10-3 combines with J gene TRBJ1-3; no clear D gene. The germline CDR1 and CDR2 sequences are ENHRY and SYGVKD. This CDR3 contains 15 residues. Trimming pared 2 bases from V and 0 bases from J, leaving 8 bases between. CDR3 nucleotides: TGTGCCATCAGTGAGAGACAAAGCTCTGGAAACACCATATATTTT. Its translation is CAISERQSSGNTIYF.

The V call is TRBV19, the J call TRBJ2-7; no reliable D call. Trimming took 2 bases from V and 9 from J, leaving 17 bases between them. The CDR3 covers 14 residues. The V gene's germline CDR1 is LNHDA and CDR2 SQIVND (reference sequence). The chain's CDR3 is CASSITLSSQRQYF. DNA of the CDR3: TGTGCCAGTAGTATAACCCTCTCTTCCCAACGGCAGTACTTC.

DNA for the CDR3: TGTGCCAGCAGCTTGGGGGGGTATGGCTACACCTTC. Amino acids: CASSLGGYGYTF. The rearrangement uses TRBV7-2 and TRBJ1-2, with D possibly TRBD1 on 5 matching bases. The CDR3 length is 12 residues. V was cut by 3 bases and J by 5 bases, with 7 bases left in between. CDR1 and CDR2 from the germline V gene are SGHTA and FQGNSA.

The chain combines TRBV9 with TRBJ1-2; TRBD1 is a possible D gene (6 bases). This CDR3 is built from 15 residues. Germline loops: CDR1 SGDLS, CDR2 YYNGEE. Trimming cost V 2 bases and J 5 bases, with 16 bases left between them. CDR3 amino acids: CASSVDPGTPYGYTF. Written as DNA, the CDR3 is TGTGCCAGCAGCGTGGATCCCGGGACACCGTATGGCTACACCTTC.

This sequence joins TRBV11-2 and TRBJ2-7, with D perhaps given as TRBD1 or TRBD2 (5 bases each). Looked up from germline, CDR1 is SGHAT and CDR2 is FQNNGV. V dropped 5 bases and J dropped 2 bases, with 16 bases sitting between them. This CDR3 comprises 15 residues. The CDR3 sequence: CASSRGDNRPYEQYF. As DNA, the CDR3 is TGTGCCAGCAGCCGGGGCGATAACCGGCCCTACGAGCAGTACTTC. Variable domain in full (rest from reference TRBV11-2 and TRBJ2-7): EAGVAQSPRYKIIEKRQSVAFWCNPISGHATLYWYQQILGQGPKLLIQFQNNGVVDDSQLPKDRFSAERLKGVDSTLKIQPAKLEDSAVYLCASSRGDNRPYEQYFGPGTRLTVT.

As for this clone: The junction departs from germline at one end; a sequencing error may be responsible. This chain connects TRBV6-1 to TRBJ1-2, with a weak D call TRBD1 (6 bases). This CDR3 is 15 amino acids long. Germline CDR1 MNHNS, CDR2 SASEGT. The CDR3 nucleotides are TGTGCCATCAGTGGCCACAGGGAGAGGGGCTATGGCTACACCTTC. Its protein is CAISGHRERGYGYTF.

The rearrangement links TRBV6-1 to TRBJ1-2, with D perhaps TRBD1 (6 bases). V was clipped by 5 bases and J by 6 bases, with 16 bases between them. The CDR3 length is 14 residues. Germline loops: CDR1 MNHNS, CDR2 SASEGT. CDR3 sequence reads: CASSTGLGGHGYTF. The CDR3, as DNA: TGTGCCAGCAGTACCGGTCTAGGGGGACATGGCTACACCTTC.

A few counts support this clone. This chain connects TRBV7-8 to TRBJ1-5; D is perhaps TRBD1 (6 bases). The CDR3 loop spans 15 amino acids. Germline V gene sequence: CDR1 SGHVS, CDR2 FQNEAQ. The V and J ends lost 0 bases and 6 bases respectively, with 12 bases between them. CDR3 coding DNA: TGTGCCAGCAGCTTAGCCGTGGGGGGGGCTCAGCCCCAGCATTTT. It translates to CASSLAVGGAQPQHF.

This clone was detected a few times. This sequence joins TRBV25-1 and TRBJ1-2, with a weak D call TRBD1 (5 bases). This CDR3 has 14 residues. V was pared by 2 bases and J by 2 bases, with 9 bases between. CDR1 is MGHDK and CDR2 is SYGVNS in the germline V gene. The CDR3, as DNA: TGTGCCAGCAGTGAACAGGGAAGGAACTATGGCTACACCTTC. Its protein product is CASSEQGRNYGYTF.

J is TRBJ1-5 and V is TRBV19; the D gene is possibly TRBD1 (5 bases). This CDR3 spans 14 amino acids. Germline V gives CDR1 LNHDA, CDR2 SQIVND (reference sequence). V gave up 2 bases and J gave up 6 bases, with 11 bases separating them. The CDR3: CASSIRDSGQPQHF. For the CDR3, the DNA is TGTGCCAGTAGTATACGGGACTCCGGTCAGCCCCAGCATTTT.

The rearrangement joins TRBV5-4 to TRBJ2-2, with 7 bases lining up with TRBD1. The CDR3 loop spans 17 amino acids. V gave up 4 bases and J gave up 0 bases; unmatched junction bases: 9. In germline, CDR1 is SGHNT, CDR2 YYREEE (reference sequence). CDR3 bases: TGTGCCAGCAGCCCCATCAAGGGGGCCCCGAACACCGGGGAGCTGTTTTTT. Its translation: CASSPIKGAPNTGELFF.

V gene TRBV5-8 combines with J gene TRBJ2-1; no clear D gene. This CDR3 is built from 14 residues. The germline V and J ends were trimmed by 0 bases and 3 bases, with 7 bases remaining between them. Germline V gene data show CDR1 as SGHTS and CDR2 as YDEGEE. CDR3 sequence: CASSLVSYYNEQFF. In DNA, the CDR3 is TGTGCCAGCAGCTTGGTGTCCTACTACAATGAGCAGTTCTTC. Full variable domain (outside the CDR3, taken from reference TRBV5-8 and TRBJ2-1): EAGVTQSPTHLIKTRGQQATLRCSPISGHTSVYWYQQALGLGLQFLLWYDEGEERNRGNFPPRFSGRQFPNYSSELNVNALELEDSALYLCASSLVSYYNEQFFGPGTRLTVL.

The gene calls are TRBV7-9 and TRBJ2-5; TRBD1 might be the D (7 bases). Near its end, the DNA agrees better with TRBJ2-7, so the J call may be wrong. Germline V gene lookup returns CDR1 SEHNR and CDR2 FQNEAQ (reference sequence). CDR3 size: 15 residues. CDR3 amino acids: CASSPGPGGGSEQYF. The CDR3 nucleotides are TGTGCCAGCAGCCCTGGGCCCGGAGGGGGCTCCGAGCAGTACTTC.